A single sample is the source of the 25 T cell receptor beta chains below, sequenced in a study of shared clonotypes between healthy human individuals. The table came from immunoSEQ multiplex PCR; TCRdb's copy has only in-frame clones and leaves some out. The table shows over 2 million clones, with 90% to 95% occurring only once. Sequencing was carried out using naive CD4+ T cells sorted from blood. Sample subset: CD45RA+ positively selected. These receptors came from a man between 18 and 29 years old in good health.

The chain is built from TRBV10-3 and TRBJ1-3; D is unresolved. Trimming took 7 bases from V and 4 from J, leaving 17 bases between them. Germline V gene sequence: CDR1 ENHRY, CDR2 SYGVKD. CDR3 length equals 15 residues. The CDR3 loop reads CAITPGGTLGNTIYF. CDR3 DNA: TGTGCCATCACCCCCGGTGGTACGCTCGGAAACACCATATATTTT.

The rearrangement joins TRBV30 to TRBJ2-5, with 13 positions matching TRBD2. This CDR3 spans 15 amino acids. CDR1 and CDR2 (germline): GTSNPN, SVGIG (reference sequence). V was pared by 2 bases and J by 5 bases, with 5 bases of the junction left unmatched. CDR3 loop: CAWSTTSGRWETQYF. CDR3 sequence (DNA): TGTGCCTGGAGTACGACTAGCGGGAGGTGGGAGACCCAGTACTTC.

This clone was counted once. The chain combines TRBV7-2 with TRBJ2-3, with 10 bases identical to TRBD1. This CDR3 is 14 amino acids long. Trimming cost V 5 bases and J 5 bases; bases outside gene matches: 4. Germline V gene sequence: CDR1 SGHTA, CDR2 FQGNSA. Here the CDR3 DNA reads TGTGCCAGCAGCAAACGGGACAGGGGAGATACGCAGTATTTT. It encodes CASSKRDRGDTQYF. Looking up the rest from reference TRBV7-2 and TRBJ2-3 gives the full variable domain: GAGVSQSPSNKVTEKGKDVELRCDPISGHTALYWYRQSLGQGLEFLIYFQGNSAPDKSGLPSDRFSAERTGGSVSTLTIQRTQQEDSAVYLCASSKRDRGDTQYFGPGTRLTVL.

This chain links TRBV18 with TRBJ2-5; 10 bases align to TRBD2. J gave up 5 bases and V 3 bases, and 15 bases lay outside the gene matches. CDR3 length equals 18 residues. Germline assignment: CDR1 KGHSH and CDR2 LQKENI. The CDR3 region has the DNA TGTGCCAGCTCACCCTTATCGCCGGGACTAGCGTCCTCGGAGACCCAGTACTTC. Translating it yields CASSPLSPGLASSETQYF.

V is TRBV4-3 and J is TRBJ2-3; no definite D call. V lost 3 bases and J 6 bases, leaving 13 bases between the germline ends. The CDR3 consists of 14 residues. Germline loops: CDR1 LGHNA, CDR2 YSLEER. CDR3 in amino acids: CASSQGPFPDTQYF. The CDR3 DNA sequence: TGCGCCAGCAGCCAGGGTCCCTTTCCTGATACGCAGTATTTT.

This rearrangement joins TRBV30 to TRBJ1-1, with 7 bases that match TRBD1. V shed 4 bases, J shed 10 bases, and the junction held 9 bases outside the gene matches. Germline V gene sequence: CDR1 GTSNPN, CDR2 SVGIG (reference sequence). The CDR3 loop spans 12 amino acids. CDR3 loop: CAWIGSGQTAFF. CDR3 nucleotide sequence: TGTGCCTGGATTGGTTCGGGACAGACAGCTTTCTTT.

The chain is built from TRBV11-2 and TRBJ2-1; tentatively, D is TRBD1 (6 bases). CDR3 length: 15 amino acids. The V and J ends lost 5 bases and 6 bases respectively, with 17 bases between them. Germline V CDR1 and CDR2: SGHAT, FQNNGV. The CDR3 loop reads CASSLSGTLSNEQFF. CDR3 DNA: TGTGCCAGCAGCCTTTCCGGGACATTAAGCAATGAGCAGTTCTTC.

The chain recombines TRBV30 with TRBJ1-4; D ambiguous. Germline values: CDR1 GTSNPN, CDR2 SVGIG (reference sequence). The CDR3 consists of 14 residues. V gave up 3 bases and J gave up 6 bases, with 14 bases separating them. CDR3 residues: CAWRDGFADEKLFF. The CDR3 DNA follows: TGTGCCTGGAGGGACGGTTTCGCGGATGAAAAACTGTTTTTT.

V and J are TRBV2 and TRBJ2-2; 9 nucleotides agree with TRBD2. CDR3 length equals 15 residues. The V gene's germline CDR1 is SNHLY and CDR2 FYNNEI. With V trimmed by 5 bases and J by 6 bases, 7 bases remained unmatched. This CDR3 reads CASSTGLALAGELFF. CDR3 nucleotide sequence: TGTGCCAGCAGTACGGGACTAGCTTTGGCCGGGGAGCTGTTTTTT.

The V call is TRBV7-2, the J call TRBJ2-1, with TRBD1 identical over 7 bases. CDR3 length equals 14 residues. V shed 5 bases, J shed 5 bases, and the junction held 6 bases outside the gene matches. Germline V CDR1 and CDR2: SGHTA, FQGNSA. CDR3 nucleotide sequence: TGTGCCAGCAGCAGGGGGCCTACGAACAATGAGCAGTTCTTC. Protein product: CASSRGPTNNEQFF.

This clone came up once. The CDR3 DNA sequence: TGTGCCAGCAGGACGGGACTGGGGAGCGGGGGACTGTTTTTT. It specifies CASRTGLGSGGLFF. V and J are TRBV27 and TRBJ1-4, with D tentatively TRBD1 (5 bases). The CDR3 consists of 14 residues. The V and J ends lost 6 bases and 13 bases respectively, with 21 bases between them. The germline CDR1 and CDR2 sequences are MNHEY and SMNVEV (reference sequence).

The V gene is TRBV19, the J gene TRBJ2-7; D might be TRBD1 (6 bases). CDR1 and CDR2 (germline): LNHDA, SQIVND (reference sequence). This CDR3 contains 14 residues. The V end lost 0 bases, the J end lost 6 bases, and 12 bases lay between the germline ends. Here the CDR3 DNA reads TGTGCCAGTAGTATAGATGCGGACAGTTCCGAGCAGTACTTC. The encoded protein is CASSIDADSSEQYF.

The J gene is TRBJ2-1, the V gene TRBV2, with D perhaps given as TRBD1 or TRBD2 (6 bases each). Germline V gene data show CDR1 as SNHLY and CDR2 as FYNNEI. V lost 3 bases, J lost 8 bases, and 11 bases lay in between. The CDR3 is 13 residues long. The CDR3 is CASSEGGLDEQFF. The CDR3 coding sequence is TGTGCCAGCAGTGAGGGGGGCTTGGATGAGCAGTTCTTC.

The chain combines TRBV25-1 with TRBJ2-7; TRBD1 or TRBD2 may be the D gene (5 bases each). This CDR3 region has 14 residues. The V gene's germline CDR1 is MGHDK and CDR2 SYGVNS. Trimming removed 3 bases at V and 4 bases at J, with 13 bases between. The DNA of the CDR3 is TGTGCCAGCAGTGATGGGACGGTAAAGTACGAGCAGTACTTC. This encodes CASSDGTVKYEQYF.

The genes are TRBV19 and TRBJ2-7; 7 bases agree with TRBD2. This CDR3 contains 16 residues. After removal of 5 bases from V and 0 bases from J, the junction contained 10 bases not matched to a gene. From germline, CDR1 is LNHDA and CDR2 SQIVND (reference sequence). This CDR3 is CASSPTRGGSSYEQYF. DNA of the CDR3: TGTGCCAGTAGTCCCACCCGAGGCGGGAGCTCCTACGAGCAGTACTTC.

With respect to this clone: The sample contains more than one DNA sequence encoding this CDR3. The chain joins TRBV5-6 to TRBJ1-1, with a tentative D call TRBD1 (5 bases). Germline values: CDR1 SGHDT, CDR2 YYEEEE. CDR3 length: 14 residues. The V end lost 0 bases, the J end lost 0 bases, and 6 bases lay between the germline ends. CDR3 protein: CASSLGGVNTEAFF. In DNA form, the CDR3 reads TGTGCCAGCAGCTTGGGAGGGGTGAACACTGAAGCTTTCTTT.

The V and J genes are TRBV27 and TRBJ2-7; 7 bases map to TRBD1. Germline V gene sequence: CDR1 MNHEY, CDR2 SMNVEV (reference sequence). This CDR3 contains 14 residues. V was pared by 5 bases and J by 4 bases, with 8 bases of the junction left unmatched. CDR3 sequence (DNA): TGTGCCAGCAGTATGACAGGGTTAGGGTACGAGCAGTACTTC. Translation gives CASSMTGLGYEQYF.

The chain has TRBV29-1 and TRBJ2-3; TRBD2 matches at 10 bases. From germline, CDR1 is SQVTM and CDR2 ANQGSEA. The J segment lost 7 bases and the V segment lost 4 bases, leaving 8 bases of the junction unmatched. CDR3 length: 14 amino acids. The CDR3 DNA follows: TGCAGCGTTGGGGCTAGCGGGGGCACCTATACGCAGTATTTT. As protein: CSVGASGGTYTQYF.

Remarks on this clone: Different DNA sequences within this sample yield the same CDR3. The V and J genes are TRBV18 and TRBJ1-2; D not certain. The length of the CDR3 is 13 residues. V gave up 3 bases and J gave up 2 bases, with 7 bases separating them. The germline V gene has CDR1 KGHSH and CDR2 LQKENI. The CDR3 here is CASSPSGNYGYTF. CDR3 bases: TGTGCCAGCTCACCGTCCGGGAACTATGGCTACACCTTC.

The genes are TRBV19 and TRBJ2-7; D is unresolved. The length of the CDR3 is 19 residues. Trimming cost V 4 bases and J 0 bases, with 25 bases left between them. Germline CDR1 and CDR2: LNHDA and SQIVND (reference sequence). The CDR3, as DNA: TGTGCCAGTAGTACCCGCCGGGCCGCCCTGATGGATAGCTCCTACGAGCAGTACTTC. Residues: CASSTRRAALMDSSYEQYF.

As concerns this clone: This CDR3 is also generated by other DNA sequences in the sample. V and J are TRBV11-2 and TRBJ2-7; D gene unclear. This CDR3 is built from 11 residues. Germline lookup yields CDR1 SGHAT and CDR2 FQNNGV. Trimming removed 3 bases at V and 4 bases at J, with 4 bases between. The DNA of the CDR3 is TGTGCCAGCAGCTTCACTTACGAGCAGTACTTC. Translated, it gives CASSFTYEQYF.

The chain has TRBV18 and TRBJ2-2, with 8 bases that match TRBD1. Germline CDR1 is KGHSH and CDR2 is LQKENI. This CDR3 comprises 16 residues. V lost 4 bases, J lost 0 bases, and 4 bases stayed unmatched. CDR3 residues: CASSLLTGANTGELFF. For the CDR3, the DNA is TGTGCCAGCTCACTCCTGACAGGGGCGAACACCGGGGAGCTGTTTTTT.

The V and J genes are TRBV5-1 and TRBJ1-4; no reliable D call. The germline CDR1 and CDR2 sequences are SGHRS and YFSETQ. Trimming cost V 4 bases and J 5 bases, with 15 bases left between them. CDR3 length equals 15 residues. For the CDR3, the DNA is TGCGCCAGCAGCGTAGTCGGGTTATTCAATGAAAAACTGTTTTTT. Translated: CASSVVGLFNEKLFF.

The V gene is TRBV7-9, the J gene TRBJ2-1; 8 bases line up with TRBD1. The J segment lost 4 bases and the V segment lost 3 bases, leaving 5 bases of the junction unmatched. From germline, CDR1 is SEHNR and CDR2 FQNEAQ (reference sequence). This CDR3 spans 15 amino acids. In nucleotides, the CDR3 is TGTGCCAGCAGCTTCCCGGGACAGGTTTACAATGAGCAGTTCTTC. Its translation: CASSFPGQVYNEQFF.

The chain uses TRBV4-1 and TRBJ1-3, with D perhaps matching TRBD1 (6 bases). This CDR3 is built from 15 residues. V lost 3 bases and J lost 1, with 10 bases in between. Germline V gene data show CDR1 as MGHRA and CDR2 as YSYEKL. The CDR3 DNA reads TGCGCCAGCAGCCACGGAGGGGGTTCTGGAAACACCATATATTTT. Amino acids: CASSHGGGSGNTIYF.